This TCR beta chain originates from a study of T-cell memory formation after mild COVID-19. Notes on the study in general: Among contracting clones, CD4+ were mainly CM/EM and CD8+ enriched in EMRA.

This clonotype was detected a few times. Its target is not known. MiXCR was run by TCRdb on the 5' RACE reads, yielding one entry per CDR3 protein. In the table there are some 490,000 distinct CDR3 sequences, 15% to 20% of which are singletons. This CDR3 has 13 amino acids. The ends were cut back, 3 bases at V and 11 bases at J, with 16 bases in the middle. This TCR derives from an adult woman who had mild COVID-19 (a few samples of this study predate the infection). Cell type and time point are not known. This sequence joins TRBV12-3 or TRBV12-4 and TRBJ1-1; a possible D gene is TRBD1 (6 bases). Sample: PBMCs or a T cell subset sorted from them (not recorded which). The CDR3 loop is CASSFSGGSGAFF. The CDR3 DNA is TGTGCCAGCAGTTTCTCGGGGGGCAGCGGCGCTTTCTTT.